The 27 T cell receptor beta chains below all came from one sample that was sequenced in a study of blood T cell repertoires in COVID-19. Sequencing used immunoSEQ multiplex PCR; TCRdb keeps in-frame clones, though not all of them. The sample has 200,000 or so clones; under 90% are singletons. Sequencing was done on a sample of peripheral blood. These receptors originate from an older woman who had recovered from COVID-19.

Concerning this clone: A far larger clone is one base from this, pointing to a likely read error. This rearrangement joins TRBV24-1 to TRBJ2-1, with TRBD2 matching 9 bases. The CDR3 is 15 amino acids. The germline CDR1 and CDR2 sequences are KGHDR and SFDVKD. The trim removed 4 bases at V and 2 bases at J, leaving 2 bases unmatched. The CDR3 region is CATSEASGAYNEQFF. The CDR3 DNA reads as TGTGCCACCAGTGAAGCTAGCGGGGCCTACAATGAGCAGTTCTTC.

This clone came up a few times. The chain uses TRBV12-3 or TRBV12-4 and TRBJ2-7, with D possibly being TRBD1 (5 bases). This CDR3 is built from 13 residues. Between the trimmed V and J ends, which lost 9 bases and 3 bases, there was a span of 15 bases. CDR3 protein: CASTGTARYEQYF. The CDR3 nucleotides read TGTGCCAGTACAGGAACTGCCCGCTACGAGCAGTACTTC.

The chain couples TRBV5-1 to TRBJ1-1; D gene unclear. The V end lost 4 bases, the J end lost 3 bases, and 19 bases lay between the germline ends. The CDR3 totals 16 residues. Germline V gene data show CDR1 as SGHRS and CDR2 as YFSETQ. CDR3 coding DNA: TGCGCCAGCAGCACGGGAATCGGGAGGTGGGACACTGAAGCTTTCTTT. Residues: CASSTGIGRWDTEAFF.

This chain connects TRBV5-6 to TRBJ2-1; TRBD2 agrees at 7 bases. Germline CDR1 SGHDT, CDR2 YYEEEE. V dropped 0 bases and J dropped 5; count of bases not matched to a gene: 5. This CDR3 contains 15 residues. The CDR3 protein is CASSLETSPHNEQFF. CDR3 coding DNA: TGTGCCAGCAGCTTGGAGACTAGCCCCCACAATGAGCAGTTCTTC.

V and J are TRBV2 and TRBJ2-7, with 12 bases matching TRBD1. Germline assignment: CDR1 SNHLY and CDR2 FYNNEI. CDR3 length: 14 residues. V gave up 6 bases and J gave up 7 bases; unmatched junction bases: 7. The CDR3: CASRNRDRGREQYF. The CDR3 DNA reads TGTGCCAGCAGGAACCGGGACAGGGGGCGTGAGCAGTACTTC.

V gene TRBV29-1 combines with J gene TRBJ1-2; 9 positions match TRBD1. Germline V lookup: CDR1 SQVTM, CDR2 ANQGSEA. Germline trimming cut 3 bases from V and 4 bases from J; bases unmatched to any gene: 3. CDR3 length equals 13 residues. The CDR3 DNA is TGCAGCGTTGATAAGGACAGGGGCTATGGCTACACCTTC. This encodes CSVDKDRGYGYTF.

The chain links TRBV19 to TRBJ2-5, with no clear D. The ends were cut back, 1 base at V and 0 bases at J, with 15 bases in the middle. CDR1 and CDR2 (germline): LNHDA, SQIVND (reference sequence). This CDR3 contains 17 residues. CDR3: CASSIGGSRSHQETQYF. The CDR3 DNA follows: TGTGCCAGTAGTATAGGCGGCAGCCGCTCCCACCAAGAGACCCAGTACTTC.

V and J are TRBV2 and TRBJ2-7; D is ambiguous. V was clipped by 2 bases and J by 5 bases, with 10 bases between them. Per germline, CDR1 SNHLY and CDR2 FYNNEI. The CDR3 totals 13 residues. The CDR3 loop is CASSEQLSDEQYF. The CDR3, as DNA: TGTGCCAGCAGTGAACAGCTCAGCGACGAGCAGTACTTC.

The rearrangement links TRBV7-9 to TRBJ1-2; D is unresolved. Germline V gives CDR1 SEHNR, CDR2 FQNEAQ (reference sequence). V was clipped by 5 bases and J by 4 bases, with 8 bases between them. The CDR3 extends over 12 amino acids. CDR3 bases: TGTGCCAGCAGCAGGAGCTCCTATGGCTACACCTTC. Its protein product is CASSRSSYGYTF.

The chain employs TRBV5-4 and TRBJ2-2, with 8 nucleotides matching TRBD2. The CDR3 runs 15 residues. Trimming cost V 2 bases and J 7 bases; bases outside gene matches: 7. CDR1 is SGHNT and CDR2 is YYREEE in the germline V gene (reference sequence). In DNA form, the CDR3 reads TGTGCCAGCAGCTTCGGGGGGGCGCGAGACGGGGAGCTGTTTTTT. Translating it yields CASSFGGARDGELFF. Filled out from reference TRBV5-4 and TRBJ2-2, the complete variable domain reads ETGVTQSPTHLIKTRGQQVTLRCSSQSGHNTVSWYQQALGQGPQFIFQYYREEENGRGNFPPRFSGLQFPNYSSELNVNALELDDSALYLCASSFGGARDGELFFGEGSRLTVL.

The CDR3 bases are TGTGCCACCAGCCCTCGTCTTTCTAACTATGGCTACACCTTC. Translation: CATSPRLSNYGYTF. The rearrangement uses TRBV15 and TRBJ1-2; D not resolved. In germline, CDR1 is LNHNV, CDR2 YYDKDF (reference sequence). CDR3 size: 14 residues. Trimming cost V 5 bases and J 0 bases, with 10 bases left between them.

The chain is built from TRBV10-3 and TRBJ2-7, with TRBD2 identical over 8 bases. The V and J ends lost 2 bases and 2 bases, in that order; junction bases with no gene match: 2. Germline V CDR1 and CDR2: ENHRY, SYGVKD. The CDR3 is made up of 14 amino acids. CDR3 sequence (DNA): TGTGCCATCAGTGAGACGGGACTAGCCTACGAGCAGTACTTC. This encodes CAISETGLAYEQYF.

This clone was found a few times. The chain is built from TRBV19 and TRBJ2-3; 8 bases line up with TRBD2. Trimming at V came to 3 bases and at J to 5 bases, leaving 1 base not matched to a gene. Germline V gene lookup returns CDR1 LNHDA and CDR2 SQIVND (reference sequence). CDR3 length equals 13 residues. The CDR3 DNA reads TGTGCCAGTAGTATTCGGGGGGGAGATACGCAGTATTTT. Its protein product is CASSIRGGDTQYF.

This chain uses TRBV7-8 with TRBJ1-3, with D possibly being TRBD1 (6 bases). V was shortened by 0 bases and J by 2 bases, with 11 bases between the two germline ends. The V gene's germline CDR1 is SGHVS and CDR2 FQNEAQ. The CDR3 runs to 16 residues. The CDR3 region is CASSLATGLAGNTIYF. As DNA, the CDR3 is TGTGCCAGCAGCTTAGCAACAGGGCTGGCTGGAAACACCATATATTTT.

This clone was observed many times. The genes are TRBV5-8 and TRBJ1-1, with a possible D match to TRBD1 (5 bases). Per germline, CDR1 SGHTS and CDR2 YDEGEE. V lost 5 bases to trimming and J lost 0 bases, with 14 bases between them. The CDR3 spans 15 residues. CDR3 DNA: TGTGCCAGCAGTTTCCTCCCAGGGTTGAACACTGAAGCTTTCTTT. Translation: CASSFLPGLNTEAFF.

CDR3 amino acids: CASSDLDRPYGYTF. The CDR3 DNA reads as TGTGCCAGCAGTGACTTAGACAGGCCATATGGCTACACCTTC. The chain recombines TRBV2 with TRBJ1-2; D possibly corresponds to TRBD1 (6 bases). CDR1 is SNHLY and CDR2 is FYNNEI in the germline V gene. Deletions cut 3 bases from V and 5 bases from J, with 13 bases between. This CDR3 comprises 14 residues.

This rearrangement joins TRBV3-1 (or the pseudogene TRBV3-2) to TRBJ2-5; D may be TRBD1 (5 bases). Trimming removed 3 bases at V and 4 bases at J, with 12 bases between. The CDR3 sequence is 14 residues long. CDR1 LGHDT and CDR2 YNNKEL come from the germline V gene (reference sequence). CDR3 in DNA: TGTGCCAGCAGCCACCGCGCAGGGTCAGAGACCCAGTACTTC. Its protein is CASSHRAGSETQYF.

This rearrangement joins TRBV5-1 to TRBJ2-7; TRBD1 agrees at 10 bases. V lost 3 bases to trimming and J lost 3 bases; unmatched junction nucleotides: 6. This CDR3 has 15 amino acids. The V gene's germline CDR1 is SGHRS and CDR2 YFSETQ. CDR3 bases: TGCGCCAGCAGCTGGGGGGACAGGGGTGTCTACGAGCAGTACTTC. Encoded protein: CASSWGDRGVYEQYF. The variable domain in full, with the rest retrieved from reference TRBV5-1 and TRBJ2-7, is KAGVTQTPRYLIKTRGQQVTLSCSPISGHRSVSWYQQTPGQGLQFLFEYFSETQRNKGNFPGRFSGRQFSNSRSEMNVSTLELGDSALYLCASSWGDRGVYEQYFGPGTRLTVT.

The rearrangement uses TRBV4-2 and TRBJ2-4, with D maybe TRBD2 (7 bases). Germline CDR1 is LGHNA and CDR2 is YNFKEQ. Between the trimmed V and J ends, which lost 7 bases and 7 bases, there was a span of 17 bases. This CDR3 has 14 amino acids. The CDR3 here is CASTEGEGVNIQYF. In DNA, the CDR3 is TGTGCCAGCACCGAGGGGGAGGGTGTGAACATTCAGTACTTC.

V usage is TRBV4-1 and J usage is TRBJ1-1; tentatively, D is TRBD1 (6 bases). Germline CDR1 is MGHRA and CDR2 is YSYEKL. Trimming cost V 6 bases and J 4 bases, with 18 bases left between them. The length of the CDR3 is 15 residues. This CDR3 is CASSFYPTGSTEAFF. The CDR3 bases are TGCGCCAGCAGTTTCTACCCTACAGGGTCCACTGAAGCTTTCTTT.

J is TRBJ2-1 and V is TRBV5-1; maybe TRBD2 (5 bases). Trimming pared 4 bases from V and 1 base from J, leaving 6 bases between. This CDR3 region has 13 residues. Germline V gene lookup returns CDR1 SGHRS and CDR2 YFSETQ. The CDR3 spells CASSRGSYNEQFF. As DNA, the CDR3 is TGCGCCAGCAGCCGGGGATCCTACAATGAGCAGTTCTTC.

The chain carries TRBV19 and TRBJ2-1; the match to TRBD1 covers 9 bases. The CDR3 contains 15 residues. Germline V gene lookup returns CDR1 LNHDA and CDR2 SQIVND (reference sequence). The V segment lost 1 base and the J segment 5 bases; nucleotides outside the gene matches: 3. CDR3 nucleotide sequence: TGTGCCAGTAGTATAGGTAGGGACAGGGACAATGAGCAGTTCTTC. This sequence encodes CASSIGRDRDNEQFF.

V gene TRBV7-2 combines with J gene TRBJ1-5; D is possibly TRBD1 (5 bases). The V gene lost 2 bases and the J gene lost 3 bases, with 11 bases spanning the gap. Germline V gene data show CDR1 as SGHTA and CDR2 as FQGNSA. This CDR3 is built from 15 residues. This CDR3 is CASSLRGQNNQPQHF. The DNA of the CDR3 is TGTGCCAGCAGCTTAAGAGGACAAAACAATCAGCCCCAGCATTTT.

The rearrangement joins TRBV6-5 to TRBJ1-4, with 9 nucleotides matching TRBD1. The CDR3 sequence is 15 residues long. V trimming: 7 bases; J trimming: 7 bases; junction bases outside the gene matches: 10. Germline assignment: CDR1 MNHEY and CDR2 SVGAGI. CDR3 nucleotide sequence: TGTGCCAGCACCATCCGGGACAGGGTAGCTGAAAAACTGTTTTTT. As protein: CASTIRDRVAEKLFF.

In its sample, this clone was seen a few times. This chain uses TRBV7-3 with TRBJ1-1, with 10 bases aligning to TRBD1. This CDR3 spans 14 amino acids. Trimming took 5 bases from V and 7 from J; bases not matched to a gene: 7. Germline CDR1 SGHTA, CDR2 FQGTGA. CDR3 amino acids: CASSPGQGYGEAFF. CDR3 in DNA: TGTGCCAGCAGCCCGGGACAGGGGTACGGTGAAGCTTTCTTT.

The V call is TRBV11-2, the J call TRBJ1-2, with D perhaps TRBD1 (5 bases). Germline V CDR1 and CDR2: SGHAT, FQNNGV. This CDR3 region has 15 residues. V lost 1 base, J lost 4 bases, and 13 bases lay in between. This CDR3 is CASSLAPRASYGYTF. CDR3 nucleotides: TGTGCCAGCAGCTTAGCTCCCAGGGCCAGCTATGGCTACACCTTC.

With respect to this clone: The sample contains more than one DNA sequence encoding this CDR3. The rearrangement uses TRBV9 and TRBJ2-7, with 8 bases that match TRBD1. This CDR3 has 14 amino acids. From germline, CDR1 is SGDLS and CDR2 YYNGEE. V was clipped by 2 bases and J by 2 bases; unmatched bases: 3. The CDR3 reads CASSVGQGPYEQYF. The CDR3 DNA sequence: TGTGCCAGCAGCGTCGGACAGGGTCCCTACGAGCAGTACTTC.